The 15 T cell receptor beta chains given below trace back to one sample, sequenced in a study of blood T cell repertoires in COVID-19. Repertoires were generated with immunoSEQ multiplex PCR, while TCRdb's copy carries only in-frame clones and drops some. Of fewer than 300,000 clones in the sample, 70% to 90% are singletons; the top ten hold roughly 4.6%. Sequences were obtained from peripheral blood. The receptors derive from a man aged 50 to 60 with active or convalescent COVID-19.

The chain links TRBV27 to TRBJ1-1; no clear D gene. This CDR3 is built from 14 residues. V shed 2 bases and J shed 0 bases, with 7 bases lying between them. In germline, CDR1 is MNHEY, CDR2 SMNVEV (reference sequence). The CDR3 sequence is CASSLTALNTEAFF. The CDR3 bases are TGTGCCAGCAGTTTAACAGCCTTGAACACTGAAGCTTTCTTT.

This rearrangement joins TRBV15 to TRBJ1-3; 9 nucleotides agree with TRBD1. CDR3 size: 15 residues. V dropped 2 bases and J dropped 8; count of bases not matched to a gene: 7. Per the germline V gene, CDR1 is LNHNV and CDR2 is YYDKDF (reference sequence). The CDR3 DNA is TGTGCCACCAGCAGAACAGGGGGCGCGGGGGACACCATATATTTT. This translates into CATSRTGGAGDTIYF.

About this clone: At the DNA level, this CDR3 is encoded by other sequences in the same sample as well. The V gene is TRBV19, the J gene TRBJ2-1; maybe TRBD1 (8 bases). The CDR3 consists of 19 residues. V was trimmed by 3 bases and J by 7 bases, leaving 28 bases between them. The germline CDR1 and CDR2 sequences are LNHDA and SQIVND (reference sequence). The CDR3 region is CASSIVDRVRLAGVNEQFF. The CDR3, as DNA: TGTGCCAGTAGTATTGTGGACAGGGTTCGACTGGCGGGAGTAAATGAGCAGTTCTTC.

Only a few counts were recorded for this clone. The chain has TRBV7-8 and TRBJ1-4, with TRBD1 as a possible D gene (5 bases). Trimming took off 3 bases at V and 6 bases at J, with 11 bases between the two ends. This CDR3 spans 14 amino acids. Germline-derived CDR1 and CDR2 are SGHVS and FQNEAQ. In DNA, the CDR3 is TGTGCCAGCAGCTTCGACAGTGGCCATGAAAAACTGTTTTTT. It encodes CASSFDSGHEKLFF.

The chain has TRBV3-1 (or the pseudogene TRBV3-2) and TRBJ2-1; TRBD2 agrees at 10 bases. The germline CDR1 and CDR2 sequences are LGHDT and YNNKEL (reference sequence). The CDR3 spans 16 residues. Germline trimming cut 1 base from V and 9 bases from J; bases unmatched to any gene: 9. As DNA, the CDR3 is TGTGCCAGCAGCCAAGGGGGACTAGCGAAGAGGGGTGAGCAGTTCTTC. This translates into CASSQGGLAKRGEQFF.

The chain is built from TRBV5-1 and TRBJ2-3, with D uncertain. Trimming removed 5 bases from V and 7 bases from J, with 20 bases in between. Looked up from germline, CDR1 is SGHRS and CDR2 is YFSETQ. The CDR3 length is 15 residues. The CDR3 loop is CASRYLLEAAYTQYF. The CDR3, as DNA: TGCGCCAGCAGATACCTCCTAGAGGCAGCGTATACGCAGTATTTT.

The table lists this clone with a count of one. The chain uses TRBV19 and TRBJ1-5, with 8 bases identical to TRBD1. Per the germline V gene, CDR1 is LNHDA and CDR2 is SQIVND (reference sequence). With 5 bases clipped from V and 2 bases from J, the junction kept 5 bases outside the gene matches. The CDR3 runs 15 residues. The CDR3 spells CASSLTGERNQPQHF. The CDR3 DNA sequence: TGTGCCAGTAGTCTGACAGGGGAGCGCAATCAGCCCCAGCATTTT.

The rearrangement joins TRBV4-1 to TRBJ1-4; perhaps TRBD1 as D (6 bases). V gave up 1 base and J gave up 7 bases, with 13 bases separating them. This CDR3 spans 15 amino acids. Germline V CDR1 and CDR2: MGHRA, YSYEKL. DNA for the CDR3: TGCGCCAGCAGCCAAGGGCGAGGGGGTGGTGAAAAACTGTTTTTT. As protein: CASSQGRGGGEKLFF.

This clone was observed once. The chain joins TRBV7-9 to TRBJ1-1, with D uncertain. The V gene's germline CDR1 is SEHNR and CDR2 FQNEAQ (reference sequence). The CDR3 has 15 residues. Trimming took 3 bases from V and 1 from J, leaving 12 bases between them. CDR3: CASSFYSDTNTEAFF. CDR3 sequence (DNA): TGTGCCAGCAGCTTCTATAGTGACACGAACACTGAAGCTTTCTTT.

The V call is TRBV19, the J call TRBJ2-1; 7 nucleotides match TRBD1. CDR3 length equals 12 residues. The germline V gene has CDR1 LNHDA and CDR2 SQIVND (reference sequence). V lost 6 bases to trimming and J lost 8 bases; unmatched junction nucleotides: 4. Here the CDR3 DNA reads TGTGCCAGTAGGACAGGGCTTGATGAGCAGTTCTTC. Encoded protein: CASRTGLDEQFF.

J is TRBJ1-2 and V is TRBV27; D is perhaps TRBD1 (5 bases). CDR3 length: 16 amino acids. Trimming removed 6 bases at V and 4 bases at J, with 21 bases between. Germline V gives CDR1 MNHEY, CDR2 SMNVEV (reference sequence). In nucleotides, the CDR3 is TGTGCCAGCAGGAACAGGATAGGCAATACTGGCTATGGCTACACCTTC. The encoded protein is CASRNRIGNTGYGYTF.

V gene TRBV2 combines with J gene TRBJ2-7; 8 bases fit TRBD2. Germline V gene lookup returns CDR1 SNHLY and CDR2 FYNNEI. Trimming at V came to 3 bases and at J to 7 bases, leaving 8 bases not matched to a gene. This CDR3 contains 14 residues. CDR3 DNA: TGTGCCAGCAGTGAGGGAGCGGGAGATCGGGAGCAGTACTTC. Protein: CASSEGAGDREQYF.

This sequence joins TRBV27 and TRBJ2-7; 8 bases are shared with TRBD2. Germline lookup yields CDR1 MNHEY and CDR2 SMNVEV (reference sequence). The length of the CDR3 is 13 residues. Unmatched junction bases numbered 1, after V lost 2 bases and J lost 4 bases. CDR3 sequence reads: CASSLGTRYEQYF. Here the CDR3 DNA reads TGTGCCAGCAGTTTAGGGACTAGATACGAGCAGTACTTC.

This chain connects TRBV7-9 to TRBJ1-1, with a weak D call TRBD1 (5 bases). The CDR3 runs to 15 residues. V lost 1 base to trimming and J lost 2 bases, with 11 bases between them. The germline V gene has CDR1 SEHNR and CDR2 FQNEAQ (reference sequence). CDR3 sequence (DNA): TGTGCCAGCAGCTTAGATCGGGGGTTCAACACTGAAGCTTTCTTT. This sequence encodes CASSLDRGFNTEAFF.

The rearrangement uses TRBV4-2 and TRBJ1-2, with 12 bases fitting TRBD1. CDR3 length equals 17 residues. V shed 2 bases and J 6 bases; nucleotides not matched to a gene: 10. Germline CDR1 reads LGHNA; CDR2 reads YNFKEQ. The CDR3 region has the DNA TGTGCCAGCAGCCAACCCAGGCCCGGGACAGGGGGCGATGGCTACACCTTC. It encodes CASSQPRPGTGGDGYTF.